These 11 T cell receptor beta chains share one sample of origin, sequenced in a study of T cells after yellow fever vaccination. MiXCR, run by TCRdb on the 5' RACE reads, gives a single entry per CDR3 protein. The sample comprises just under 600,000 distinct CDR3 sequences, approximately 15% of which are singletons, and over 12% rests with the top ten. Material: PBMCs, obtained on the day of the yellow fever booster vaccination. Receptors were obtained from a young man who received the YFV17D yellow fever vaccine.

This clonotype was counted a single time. The CDR3 region has the DNA TGTGCCAGCAGCGCGAACAGGGCTGGGAATTCACCCCTCCACTTT. It encodes CASSANRAGNSPLHF. This sequence joins TRBV7-2 and TRBJ1-6, with D possibly TRBD1 on 6 matching bases. This CDR3 contains 15 residues. Germline CDR1 and CDR2: SGHTA and FQGNSA. V was trimmed by 5 bases and J by 7 bases, leaving 15 bases between them.

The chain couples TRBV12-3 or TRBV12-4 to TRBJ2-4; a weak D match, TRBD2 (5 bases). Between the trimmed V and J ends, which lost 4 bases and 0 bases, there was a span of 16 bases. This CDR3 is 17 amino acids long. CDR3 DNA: TGTGCCAGCAGTTGGCTGGCAAGCGGTGGAGCCAAAAACATTCAGTACTTC. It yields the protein CASSWLASGGAKNIQYF.

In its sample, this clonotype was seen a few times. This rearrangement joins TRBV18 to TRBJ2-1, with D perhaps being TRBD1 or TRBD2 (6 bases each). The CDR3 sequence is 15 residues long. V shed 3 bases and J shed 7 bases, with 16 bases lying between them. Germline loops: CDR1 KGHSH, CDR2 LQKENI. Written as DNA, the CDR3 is TGTGCCAGCTCACCGAACAGGGAGGACGCGAATGAGCAGTTCTTC. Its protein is CASSPNREDANEQFF.

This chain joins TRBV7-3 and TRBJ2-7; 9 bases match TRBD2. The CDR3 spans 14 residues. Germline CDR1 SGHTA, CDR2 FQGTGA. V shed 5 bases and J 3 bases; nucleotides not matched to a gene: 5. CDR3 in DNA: TGTGCCAGCAGCCGGACTAGCGATGACTACGAGCAGTACTTC. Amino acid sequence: CASSRTSDDYEQYF.

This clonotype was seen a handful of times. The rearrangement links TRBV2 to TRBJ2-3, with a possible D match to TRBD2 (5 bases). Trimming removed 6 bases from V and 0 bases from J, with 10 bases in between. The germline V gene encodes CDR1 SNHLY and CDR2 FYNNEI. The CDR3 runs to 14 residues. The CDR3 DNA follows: TGTGCCAGCAGAGGCGGGCCTAGCACAGATACGCAGTATTTT. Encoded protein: CASRGGPSTDTQYF.

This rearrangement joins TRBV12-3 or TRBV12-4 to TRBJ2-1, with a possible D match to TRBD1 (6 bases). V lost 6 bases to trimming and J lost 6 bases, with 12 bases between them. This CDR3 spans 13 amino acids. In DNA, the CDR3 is TGTGCCAGCAGACTAACAGGGCTCAATGAGCAGTTCTTC. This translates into CASRLTGLNEQFF.

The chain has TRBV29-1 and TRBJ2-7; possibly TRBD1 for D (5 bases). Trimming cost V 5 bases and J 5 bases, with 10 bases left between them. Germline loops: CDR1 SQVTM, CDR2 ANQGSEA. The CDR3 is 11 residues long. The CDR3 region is CSVSGFDEQYF. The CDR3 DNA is TGCAGCGTTTCAGGGTTTGACGAGCAGTACTTC.

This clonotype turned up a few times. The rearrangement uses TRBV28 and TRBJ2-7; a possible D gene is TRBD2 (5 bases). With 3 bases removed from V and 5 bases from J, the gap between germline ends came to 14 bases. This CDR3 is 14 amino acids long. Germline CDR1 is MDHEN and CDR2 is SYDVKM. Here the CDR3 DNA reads TGTGCCAGCAGTTTTAGAGCCACCGGGGACGAGCAGTACTTC. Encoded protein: CASSFRATGDEQYF.

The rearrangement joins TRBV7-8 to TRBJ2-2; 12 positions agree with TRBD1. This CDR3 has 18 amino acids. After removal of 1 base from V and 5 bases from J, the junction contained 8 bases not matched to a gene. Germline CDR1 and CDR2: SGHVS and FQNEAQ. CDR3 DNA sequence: TGTGCCAGCAGCTTAGTGGGGACAGGGGGCGCGTTGACCGGGGAGCTGTTTTTT. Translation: CASSLVGTGGALTGELFF.

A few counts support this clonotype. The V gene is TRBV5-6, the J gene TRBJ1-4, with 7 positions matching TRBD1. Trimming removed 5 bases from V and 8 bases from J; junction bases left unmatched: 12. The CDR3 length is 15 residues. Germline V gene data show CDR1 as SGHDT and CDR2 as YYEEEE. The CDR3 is CASSLPTGRGEKLFF. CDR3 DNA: TGTGCCAGCAGTCTCCCGACAGGGAGGGGCGAAAAACTGTTTTTT.

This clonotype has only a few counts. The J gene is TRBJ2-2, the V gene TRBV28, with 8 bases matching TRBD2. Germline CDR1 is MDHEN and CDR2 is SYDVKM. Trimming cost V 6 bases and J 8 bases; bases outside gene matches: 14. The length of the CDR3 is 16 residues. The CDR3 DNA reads TGTGCCAGCAGCCCGCAAGCGGGAGTTTATCCAGGGGAGCTGTTTTTT. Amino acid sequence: CASSPQAGVYPGELFF.